The 10 T cell receptor beta chains below all came from one sample that was sequenced in a study of blood T cells in healthy people across ages. A second PCR, run for about 6 to 11 cycles, used a sample-barcoded 5' primer plus a J-beta primer mix. One entry per CDR3 protein, called by TCRdb with MiXCR from the 5' RACE reads. This table has 1.5 million to 2 million distinct CDR3 sequences, 35% to 50% appearing once. Sequencing input: blood. The receptors were gathered from a human donor in good health.

Ten or more counts support this clonotype. The chain joins TRBV29-1 to TRBJ1-2; a possible D gene is TRBD1 (6 bases). With 4 bases removed from V and 4 bases from J, the gap between germline ends came to 16 bases. This CDR3 comprises 14 residues. CDR1 is SQVTM and CDR2 is ANQGSEA in the germline V gene. This CDR3 is CSVVLQGVGYGYTF. The CDR3 DNA sequence: TGCAGCGTTGTTTTACAGGGCGTGGGCTATGGCTACACCTTC.

Only a few counts were recorded for this clonotype. The chain uses TRBV24-1 and TRBJ2-3; 9 bases fit TRBD1. CDR1 and CDR2 (germline): KGHDR, SFDVKD. The junction had 8 bases not matched to a gene; V was cut back by 4 bases and J by 4 bases. The CDR3 runs to 16 residues. CDR3 sequence (DNA): TGTGCCACCAGTGACTCCGGGACAGGGAACTCAGATACGCAGTATTTT. This translates into CATSDSGTGNSDTQYF.

This clonotype was observed a few times. The rearrangement links TRBV2 to TRBJ1-2, with D unclear. Trimming shortened V by 8 bases and J by 2 bases, and 21 bases separated the two germline ends. Looked up from germline, CDR1 is SNHLY and CDR2 is FYNNEI. The CDR3 sequence is 16 residues long. The CDR3 reads CASAFNTLVFNYGYTF. CDR3 coding DNA: TGTGCCAGCGCCTTTAATACATTGGTTTTCAACTATGGCTACACCTTC.

The chain uses TRBV12-3 or TRBV12-4 and TRBJ1-1; unclear D gene. CDR3 length equals 13 residues. V lost 4 bases and J lost 5, with 11 bases in between. CDR3: CASSWSQETEAFF. The CDR3, as DNA: TGTGCCAGCAGTTGGTCTCAGGAAACTGAAGCTTTCTTT.

V and J are TRBV7-8 and TRBJ1-1; 7 positions match TRBD1. The CDR3 runs to 15 residues. The germline V gene encodes CDR1 SGHVS and CDR2 FQNEAQ. V was clipped by 6 bases and J by 8 bases; unmatched bases: 15. The CDR3 sequence is CASREASTGRPEAFF. CDR3 DNA: TGTGCCAGCAGAGAGGCCTCGACAGGGCGGCCCGAAGCTTTCTTT.

This clonotype turned up a few times. The rearrangement uses TRBV10-3 and TRBJ2-7, with unresolved D. The CDR3 extends over 13 amino acids. Per the germline V gene, CDR1 is ENHRY and CDR2 is SYGVKD. The V and J ends lost 2 bases and 6 bases respectively, with 11 bases between them. CDR3: CAISEKMASEQYF. The CDR3 DNA sequence: TGTGCCATCAGTGAGAAGATGGCTAGCGAGCAGTACTTC.

V usage is TRBV2 and J usage is TRBJ1-5; possible D gene TRBD1, 5 bases. CDR3 size: 14 residues. CDR1 is SNHLY and CDR2 is FYNNEI in the germline V gene. Trimming took 4 bases from V and 6 from J, leaving 13 bases between them. CDR3 sequence reads: CASSGGGVGQPQHF. CDR3 DNA: TGTGCCAGCAGTGGGGGAGGGGTCGGTCAGCCCCAGCATTTT.

The rearrangement links TRBV29-1 to TRBJ1-1; a possible D gene is TRBD1 (5 bases). CDR1 SQVTM and CDR2 ANQGSEA come from the germline V gene. The CDR3 contains 12 residues. Trimming took 7 bases from V and 1 from J, leaving 10 bases between them. Written as DNA, the CDR3 is TGCAGCGGTGGGGGGTGGAACACTGAAGCTTTCTTT. It is translated as CSGGGWNTEAFF.

The chain joins TRBV9 to TRBJ2-4; D gene unclear. Trimming removed 0 bases from V and 4 bases from J, with 5 bases in between. Germline V gene data show CDR1 as SGDLS and CDR2 as YYNGEE. This CDR3 has 13 amino acids. In nucleotides, the CDR3 is TGTGCCAGCAGCGTAGACGGGAAAAACATTCAGTACTTC. This sequence encodes CASSVDGKNIQYF.

This clonotype was counted only a few times. This sequence joins TRBV6-5 and TRBJ1-5; D gene ambiguous. The CDR3 extends over 15 amino acids. Trimming cost V 0 bases and J 3 bases, with 9 bases left between them. Germline V gene lookup returns CDR1 MNHEY and CDR2 SVGAGI. The CDR3 DNA is TGTGCCAGCAGTTACTCGCTACATAACAATCAGCCCCAGCATTTT. This encodes CASSYSLHNNQPQHF.